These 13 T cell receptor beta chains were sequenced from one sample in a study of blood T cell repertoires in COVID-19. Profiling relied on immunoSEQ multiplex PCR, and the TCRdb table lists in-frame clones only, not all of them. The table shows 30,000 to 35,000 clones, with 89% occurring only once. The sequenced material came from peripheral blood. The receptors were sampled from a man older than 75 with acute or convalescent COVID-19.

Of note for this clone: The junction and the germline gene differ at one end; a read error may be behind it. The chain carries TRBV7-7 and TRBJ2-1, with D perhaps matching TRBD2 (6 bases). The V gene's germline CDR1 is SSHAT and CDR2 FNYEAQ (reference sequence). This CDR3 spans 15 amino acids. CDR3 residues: CASSPPGDSYNEQFF. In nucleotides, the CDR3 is TGTGCTAGCAGCCCTCCGGGGGATTCCTACAATGAGCAGTTCTTC.

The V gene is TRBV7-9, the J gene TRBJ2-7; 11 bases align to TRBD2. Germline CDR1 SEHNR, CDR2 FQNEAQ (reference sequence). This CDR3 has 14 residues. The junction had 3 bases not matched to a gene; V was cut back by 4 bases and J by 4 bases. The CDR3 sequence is CASSSTSGEYEQYF. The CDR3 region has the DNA TGTGCCAGCAGCTCGACTAGCGGGGAGTACGAGCAGTACTTC.

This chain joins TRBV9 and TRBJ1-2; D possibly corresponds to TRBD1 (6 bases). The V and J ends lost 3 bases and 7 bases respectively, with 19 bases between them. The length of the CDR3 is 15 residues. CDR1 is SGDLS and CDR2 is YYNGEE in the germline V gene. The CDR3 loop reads CASSARAGTGFGYTF. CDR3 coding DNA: TGTGCCAGCAGCGCCCGGGCGGGTACAGGGTTTGGCTACACCTTC.

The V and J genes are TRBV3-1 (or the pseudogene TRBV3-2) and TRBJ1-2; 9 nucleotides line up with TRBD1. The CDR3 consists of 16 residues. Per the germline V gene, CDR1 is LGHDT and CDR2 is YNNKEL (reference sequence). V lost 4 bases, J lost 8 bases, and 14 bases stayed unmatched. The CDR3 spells CASSPGQGPRGGGYTF. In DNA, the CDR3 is TGTGCCAGCAGCCCAGGACAGGGGCCCCGAGGTGGAGGCTACACCTTC.

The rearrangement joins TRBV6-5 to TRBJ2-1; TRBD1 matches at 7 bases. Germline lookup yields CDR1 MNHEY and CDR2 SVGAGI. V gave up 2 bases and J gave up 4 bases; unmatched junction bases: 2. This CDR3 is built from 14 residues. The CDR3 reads CASSYRGQYNEQFF. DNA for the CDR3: TGTGCCAGCAGTTACCGGGGACAGTACAATGAGCAGTTCTTC.

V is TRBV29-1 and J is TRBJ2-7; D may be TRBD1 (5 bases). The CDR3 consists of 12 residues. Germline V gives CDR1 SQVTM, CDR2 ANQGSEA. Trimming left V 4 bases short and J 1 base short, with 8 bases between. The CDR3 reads CSVADSSYEQYF. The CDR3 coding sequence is TGCAGCGTTGCTGACAGTTCCTACGAGCAGTACTTC.

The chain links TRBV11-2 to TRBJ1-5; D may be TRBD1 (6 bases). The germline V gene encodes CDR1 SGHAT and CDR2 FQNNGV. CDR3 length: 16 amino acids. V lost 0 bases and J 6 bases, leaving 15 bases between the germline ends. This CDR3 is CASSLDGSGEGQPQHF. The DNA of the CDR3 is TGTGCCAGCAGCTTAGATGGGTCAGGGGAAGGTCAGCCCCAGCATTTT.

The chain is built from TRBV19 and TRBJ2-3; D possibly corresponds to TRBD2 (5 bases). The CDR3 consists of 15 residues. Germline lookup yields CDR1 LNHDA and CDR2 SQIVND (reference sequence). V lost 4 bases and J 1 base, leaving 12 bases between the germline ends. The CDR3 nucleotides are TGTGCCAGTAGTACTAGCCCAAGTGGCACAGATACGCAGTATTTT. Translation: CASSTSPSGTDTQYF.

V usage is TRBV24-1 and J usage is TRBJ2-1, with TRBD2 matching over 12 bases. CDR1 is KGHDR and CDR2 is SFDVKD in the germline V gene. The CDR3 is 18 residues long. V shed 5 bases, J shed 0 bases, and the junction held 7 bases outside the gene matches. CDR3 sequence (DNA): TGTGCCACCAGTGTCTCTAAGACTAGCGGGGGCTCCTACAATGAGCAGTTCTTC. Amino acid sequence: CATSVSKTSGGSYNEQFF.

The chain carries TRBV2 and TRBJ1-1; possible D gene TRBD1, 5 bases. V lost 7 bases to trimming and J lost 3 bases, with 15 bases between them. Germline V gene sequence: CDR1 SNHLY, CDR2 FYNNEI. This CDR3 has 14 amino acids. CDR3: CASNPTGADTEAFF. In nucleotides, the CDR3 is TGTGCCAGCAACCCCACAGGTGCAGACACTGAAGCTTTCTTT.

CDR3: CASSLVLTGGGDEQFF. The CDR3 DNA reads as TGTGCCAGCAGCTTAGTTTTGACGGGAGGGGGCGATGAGCAGTTCTTC. The chain carries TRBV11-2 and TRBJ2-1; D is possibly TRBD2 (8 bases). V lost 1 base to trimming and J lost 8 bases, with 18 bases between them. Germline V gene data show CDR1 as SGHAT and CDR2 as FQNNGV. CDR3 length equals 16 residues.

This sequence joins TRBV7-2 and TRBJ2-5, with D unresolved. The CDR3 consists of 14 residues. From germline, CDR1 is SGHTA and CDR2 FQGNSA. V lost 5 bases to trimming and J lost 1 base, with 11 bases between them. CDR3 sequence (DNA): TGTGCCAGCAGCCCAAATTCGGGCCAAGAGACCCAGTACTTC. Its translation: CASSPNSGQETQYF.

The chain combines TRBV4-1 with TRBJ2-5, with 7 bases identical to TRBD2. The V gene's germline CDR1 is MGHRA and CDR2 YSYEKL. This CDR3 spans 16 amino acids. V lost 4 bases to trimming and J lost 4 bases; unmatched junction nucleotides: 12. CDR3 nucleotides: TGCGCCAGCAGCCGCCACCGGGAGGACGGGGGAGAGACCCAGTACTTC. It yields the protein CASSRHREDGGETQYF.